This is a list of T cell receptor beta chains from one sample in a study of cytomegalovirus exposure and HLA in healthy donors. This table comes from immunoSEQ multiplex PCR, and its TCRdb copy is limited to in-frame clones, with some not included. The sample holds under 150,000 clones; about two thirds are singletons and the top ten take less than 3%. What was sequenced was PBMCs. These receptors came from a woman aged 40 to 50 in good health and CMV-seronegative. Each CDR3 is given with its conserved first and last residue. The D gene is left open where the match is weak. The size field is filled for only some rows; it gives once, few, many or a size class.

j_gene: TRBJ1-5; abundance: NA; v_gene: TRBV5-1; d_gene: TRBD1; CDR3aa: CASSPGTGGLQPQHF
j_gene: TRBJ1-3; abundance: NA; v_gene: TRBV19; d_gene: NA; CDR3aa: CASSPPGGPGNTIYF
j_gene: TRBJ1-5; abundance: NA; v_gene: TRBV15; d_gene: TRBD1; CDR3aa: CATSTTGENQPQHF
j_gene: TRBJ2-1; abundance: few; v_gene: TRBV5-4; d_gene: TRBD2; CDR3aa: CASSRGGRSSYNEQFF
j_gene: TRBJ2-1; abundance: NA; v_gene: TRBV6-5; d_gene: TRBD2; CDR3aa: CASSFSGGAYNEQFF
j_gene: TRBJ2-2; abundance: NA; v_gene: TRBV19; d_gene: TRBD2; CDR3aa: CASSTLAGLTGELFF
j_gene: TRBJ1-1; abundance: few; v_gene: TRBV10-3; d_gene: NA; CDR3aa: CAIRLSAGDTEAFF
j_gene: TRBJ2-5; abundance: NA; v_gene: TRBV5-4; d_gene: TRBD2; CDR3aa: CASTRRGGQETQYF
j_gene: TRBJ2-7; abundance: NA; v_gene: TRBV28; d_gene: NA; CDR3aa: CASIGTGSYEQYF
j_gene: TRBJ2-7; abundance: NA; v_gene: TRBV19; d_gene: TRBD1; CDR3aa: CASSTSGTEGYEQYF
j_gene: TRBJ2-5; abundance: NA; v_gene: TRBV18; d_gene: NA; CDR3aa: CASSPARGAETQYF
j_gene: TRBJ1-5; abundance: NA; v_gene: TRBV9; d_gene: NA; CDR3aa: CASSVGGSNQPQHF
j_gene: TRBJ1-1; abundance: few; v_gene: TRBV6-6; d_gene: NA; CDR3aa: CASSLGRAPREAFF
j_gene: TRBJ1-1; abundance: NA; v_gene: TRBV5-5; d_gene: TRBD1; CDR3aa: CASSLQGGNTEAFF
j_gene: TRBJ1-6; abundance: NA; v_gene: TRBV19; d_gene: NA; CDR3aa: CASSDEQGSSPLHF
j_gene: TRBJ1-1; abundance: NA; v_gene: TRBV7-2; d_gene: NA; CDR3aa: CASSLGQGVNTEAFF
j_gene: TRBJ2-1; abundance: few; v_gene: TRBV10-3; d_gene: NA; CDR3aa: CAISESQGLPYNEQFF
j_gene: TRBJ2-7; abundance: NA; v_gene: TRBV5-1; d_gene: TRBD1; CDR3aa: CASSFRDRGNEQYF
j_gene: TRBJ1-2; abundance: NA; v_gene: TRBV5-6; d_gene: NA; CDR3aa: CATSGSAMLGGYTF
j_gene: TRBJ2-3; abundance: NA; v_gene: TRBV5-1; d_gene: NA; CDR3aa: CASSFGLSGQSTDTQYF
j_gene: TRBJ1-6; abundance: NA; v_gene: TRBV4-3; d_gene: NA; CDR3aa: CASSQESASYSNSPLHF
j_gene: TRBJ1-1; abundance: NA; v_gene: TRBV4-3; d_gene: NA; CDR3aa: CASSQSIAGNTEAFF
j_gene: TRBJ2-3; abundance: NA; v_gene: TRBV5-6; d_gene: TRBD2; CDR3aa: CASSSGLATDTQYF
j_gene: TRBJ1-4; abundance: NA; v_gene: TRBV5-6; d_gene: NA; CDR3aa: CASSLTQGRSNEKLFF
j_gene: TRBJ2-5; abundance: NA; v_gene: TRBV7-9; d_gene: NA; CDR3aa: CASSQARQGKGTQYF
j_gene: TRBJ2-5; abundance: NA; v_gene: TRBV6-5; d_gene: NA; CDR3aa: CASSYFGTQYF
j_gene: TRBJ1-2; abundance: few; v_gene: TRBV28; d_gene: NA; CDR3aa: CASSPRGATYYYGYTF
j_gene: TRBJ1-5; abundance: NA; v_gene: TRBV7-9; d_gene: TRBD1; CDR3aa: CASSTNTGGGQPQHF
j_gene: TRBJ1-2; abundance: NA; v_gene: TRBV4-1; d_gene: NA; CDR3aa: CASSQDYEDPSSYGYTF
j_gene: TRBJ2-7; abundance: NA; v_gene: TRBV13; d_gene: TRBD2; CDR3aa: CASSSSGTSPYEQYF
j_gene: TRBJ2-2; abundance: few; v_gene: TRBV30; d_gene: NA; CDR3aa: CAWNVGADTGELFF
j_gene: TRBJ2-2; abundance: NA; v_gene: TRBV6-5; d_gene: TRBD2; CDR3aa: CASRAGTTNTGELFF
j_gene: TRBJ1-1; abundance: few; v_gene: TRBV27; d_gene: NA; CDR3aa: CASSLRQVTEAFF
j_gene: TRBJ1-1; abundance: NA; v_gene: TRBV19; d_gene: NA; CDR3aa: CASSIGGRLVNTEAFF
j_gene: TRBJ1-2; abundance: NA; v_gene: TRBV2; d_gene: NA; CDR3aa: CASILIREVSFYGYTF
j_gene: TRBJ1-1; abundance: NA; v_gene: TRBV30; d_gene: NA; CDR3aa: CAWTSGRQGNTEAFF
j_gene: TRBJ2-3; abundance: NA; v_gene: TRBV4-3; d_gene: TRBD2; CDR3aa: CASSQGSAGAWGDYTDTQYF
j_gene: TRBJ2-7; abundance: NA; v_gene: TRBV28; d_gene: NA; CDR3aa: CASSPSGSYEQYF
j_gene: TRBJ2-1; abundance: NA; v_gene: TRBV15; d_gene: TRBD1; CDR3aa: CATSTGTGAYNEQFF
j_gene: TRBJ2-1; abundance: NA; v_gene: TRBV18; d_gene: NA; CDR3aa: CASETVGEQFF
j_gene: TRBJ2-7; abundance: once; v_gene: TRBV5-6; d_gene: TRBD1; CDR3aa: CASSPQTGTGGYEQYF
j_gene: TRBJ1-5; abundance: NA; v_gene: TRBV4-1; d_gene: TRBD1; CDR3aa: CASSQVASGTVRVPQHF
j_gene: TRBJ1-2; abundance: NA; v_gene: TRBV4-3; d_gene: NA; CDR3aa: CASSQERGYGYTF
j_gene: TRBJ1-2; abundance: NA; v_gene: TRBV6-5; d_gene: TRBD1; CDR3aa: CASRGTGTVNGYTF
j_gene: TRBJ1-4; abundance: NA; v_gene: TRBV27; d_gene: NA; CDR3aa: CASSSRDEKLFF